These 32 T cell receptor beta chains were all obtained from the same sample, sequenced in a study of blood T cells in healthy people across ages (dated by TCRdb to between 2015 and 2017). Receptors were amplified or captured by 5' RACE. Instrument used: Illumina HiSeq 2500. A second PCR of about 7 to 12 cycles was run with a J-beta primer mix and a sample-barcoded 5' primer. The public reads were quality trimmed at Q25 with fastp and then assembled into clones with MiXCR by TCRdb, keeping productive beta chains. Each entry is one CDR3 protein sequence, shown with its most common DNA and genes. For this sample the table gives about 760,000 distinct CDR3 sequences, of which about 25% were detected only once. The leading ten clones occupy roughly a tenth of the sample. These data were also filed under a second study, of T cells of mothers and their children.

Sequenced: blood. The source of these receptors is a boy aged 5-17 years in good health.

In this sample, this clonotype turned up many times. The genes are TRBV7-2 and TRBJ2-1; 13 bases are a match to TRBD2. The germline gives CDR1 SGHTA, CDR2 FQGNSA. V lost 4 bases to trimming and J lost 7 bases; unmatched junction nucleotides: 4. The CDR3 has 15 amino acids. The CDR3 protein is CASSSTSGRWNEQFF. Written as DNA, the CDR3 is TGTGCCAGCAGCTCGACTAGCGGGAGGTGGAATGAGCAGTTCTTC.

The rearrangement joins TRBV15 to TRBJ2-7; D gene ambiguous. The V and J ends lost 1 base and 6 bases respectively, with 7 bases between them. Germline CDR1 LNHNV, CDR2 YYDKDF (reference sequence). There are 12 residues in the CDR3. The CDR3 DNA reads TGTGCCACCAGCAGAGGGGCCACCGAGCAGTACTTC. Its translation is CATSRGATEQYF.

A remark on this clonotype: The junction and the germline gene differ at one end; a read error may be behind it. V gene TRBV3-1 combines with J gene TRBJ2-3, with TRBD2 identical over 8 bases. Germline V gives CDR1 LGHDT, CDR2 YNNKEL (reference sequence). There are 19 residues in the CDR3. The CDR3 DNA reads as TGTGCCGGCAGCCAAGATTTTCCCTTAACTAGCGGAGGCACAGATACGCAGTATTTT. This gives the protein CAGSQDFPLTSGGTDTQYF.

This chain links TRBV7-3 with TRBJ2-2; D is unclear. Between the trimmed V and J ends, which lost 6 bases and 0 bases, there was a span of 8 bases. The CDR3 sequence is 14 residues long. The germline gives CDR1 SGHTA, CDR2 FQGTGA. The CDR3 DNA reads as TGTGCCAGCAGACTGGCCCCGAACACCGGGGAGCTGTTTTTT. The encoded protein is CASRLAPNTGELFF.

CDR3 sequence: CASSLVRSGYEQYF. The CDR3 nucleotides read TGTGCCAGCAGCTTAGTTCGTTCGGGCTACGAGCAGTACTTC. V gene TRBV11-1 combines with J gene TRBJ2-7; D not resolved. Per the germline V gene, CDR1 is SGHAT and CDR2 is FQDESV (reference sequence). Trimming left V 1 base short and J 3 bases short, with 10 bases between. CDR3 size: 14 residues.

V and J are TRBV6-5 and TRBJ2-7, with TRBD2 identical over 8 bases. V dropped 6 bases and J dropped 5; count of bases not matched to a gene: 12. This CDR3 is built from 15 residues. The germline CDR1 and CDR2 sequences are MNHEY and SVGAGI. CDR3 protein: CASSRRQAGVHEQYF. DNA of the CDR3: TGTGCCAGCAGCCGGCGGCAAGCGGGAGTCCACGAGCAGTACTTC.

The genes are TRBV20-1 and TRBJ2-5, with TRBD2 matching 12 bases. The DNA end is a closer match to TRBJ2-1, so the J assignment may be wrong. Germline values: CDR1 DFQATT, CDR2 SNEGSKA (reference sequence). This CDR3 region has 13 residues. The CDR3 loop is CSARTSGSYEQFF. The CDR3, as DNA: TGCAGTGCTAGGACTAGCGGGAGCTATGAGCAGTTCTTC.

A few counts support this clonotype. V usage is TRBV6-5 and J usage is TRBJ2-5; D is undetermined. Deletions cut 4 bases from V and 6 bases from J, with 15 bases between. Per germline, CDR1 MNHEY and CDR2 SVGAGI. The CDR3 has 14 amino acids. The DNA of the CDR3 is TGTGCCAGCAGTTCCTTAGACGAGGTTAAGACCCAGTACTTC. Residues: CASSSLDEVKTQYF.

This clonotype showed up just a few times. The CDR3 here is CASSFQSQGKGRVIQYF. Here the CDR3 DNA reads TGTGCCAGCAGCTTCCAATCCCAGGGGAAGGGTCGGGTCATTCAGTACTTC. The chain combines TRBV7-2 with TRBJ2-4; D perhaps matches TRBD1 (6 bases). Germline loops: CDR1 SGHTA, CDR2 FQGNSA. The V end was cut by 3 bases, the J end by 9 bases, with 24 bases between. The CDR3 is 17 amino acids.

This CDR3 reads CATSREGQNNEQFF. CDR3 nucleotide sequence: TGTGCCACCAGCAGGGAGGGACAGAACAATGAGCAGTTCTTC. The chain has TRBV15 and TRBJ2-1; D is possibly TRBD1 (7 bases). The V end lost 3 bases, the J end lost 5 bases, and 11 bases lay between the germline ends. The germline gives CDR1 LNHNV, CDR2 YYDKDF (reference sequence). The CDR3 extends over 14 amino acids.

The CDR3 loop reads CASSHGGQLNQPQHF. The CDR3 DNA follows: TGTGCCAGCAGTCACGGGGGACAGCTCAATCAGCCCCAGCATTTT. The chain links TRBV12-3 or TRBV12-4 to TRBJ1-5; 7 nucleotides align to TRBD1. There are 15 residues in the CDR3. V lost 5 bases to trimming and J lost 3 bases; unmatched junction nucleotides: 7.

The chain recombines TRBV25-1 with TRBJ1-3; D unresolved. V lost 3 bases and J 2 bases, leaving 5 bases between the germline ends. The CDR3 spans 13 residues. Looked up from germline, CDR1 is MGHDK and CDR2 is SYGVNS. The CDR3 DNA reads as TGTGCCAGCAGTGATGGGGCTGGAAACACCATATATTTT. This gives the protein CASSDGAGNTIYF.

This chain uses TRBV20-1 with TRBJ1-1; 9 bases match TRBD1. CDR3 length: 12 amino acids. Germline assignment: CDR1 DFQATT and CDR2 SNEGSKA (reference sequence). The CDR3, as DNA: TGCAGCGCAAGACAGGGGGACACTGAAGCTTTCTTT. This encodes CSARQGDTEAFF.

V and J are TRBV5-1 and TRBJ2-3; TRBD1 matches at 8 bases. This CDR3 contains 16 residues. Germline values: CDR1 SGHRS, CDR2 YFSETQ. The V segment lost 0 bases and the J segment 5 bases; nucleotides outside the gene matches: 8. CDR3 in DNA: TGCGCCAGCAGCTTGGCATTTTGGACAGGGATAGATACGCAGTATTTT. The encoded protein is CASSLAFWTGIDTQYF.

The chain links TRBV7-9 to TRBJ2-1, with a tentative D call TRBD1 (6 bases). CDR3 length: 15 amino acids. Germline values: CDR1 SEHNR, CDR2 FQNEAQ (reference sequence). The V end lost 4 bases, the J end lost 2 bases, and 12 bases lay between the germline ends. The DNA for the CDR3 is TGTGCCAGCAGCTCCGACAGGCTCCCCTACAATGAGCAGTTCTTC. Protein: CASSSDRLPYNEQFF.

For this clonotype: A read error may account for a junction end that differs from germline. The rearrangement links TRBV7-9 to TRBJ1-5; D is ambiguous. The germline V gene encodes CDR1 SEHNR and CDR2 FQNEAQ (reference sequence). The CDR3 length is 14 residues. In nucleotides, the CDR3 is TGTGCCTGCAGCCCCCTCCCTAGCAATCAGCCCCAGCATTTT. Amino acid sequence: CACSPLPSNQPQHF. Combining the CDR3 with reference TRBV7-9 and TRBJ1-5 gives the whole variable domain DTGVSQNPRHKITKRGQNVTFRCDPISEHNRLYWYRQTLGQGPEFLTYFQNEAQLEKSRLLSDRFSAERPKGSFSTLEIQRTEQGDSAMYLCACSPLPSNQPQHFGDGTRLSIL.

The rearrangement joins TRBV15 to TRBJ1-4; 8 nucleotides match TRBD1. V trimming: 6 bases; J trimming: 8 bases; junction bases outside the gene matches: 5. The CDR3 spans 13 residues. The germline V gene encodes CDR1 LNHNV and CDR2 YYDKDF (reference sequence). CDR3 amino acids: CATRKTGDEKLFF. The CDR3 region has the DNA TGTGCCACCAGAAAGACAGGGGACGAAAAACTGTTTTTT. The whole variable domain, filled in from reference TRBV15 and TRBJ1-4, reads DAMVIQNPRYQVTQFGKPVTLSCSQTLNHNVMYWYQQKSSQAPKLLFHYYDKDFNNEADTPDNFQSRRPNTSFCFLDIRSPGLGDTAMYLCATRKTGDEKLFFGSGTQLSVL.

This CDR3 is CASKGGGQGGQPQHF. The CDR3 region has the DNA TGTGCCAGCAAGGGCGGGGGACAGGGTGGTCAGCCCCAGCATTTT. The chain has TRBV28 and TRBJ1-5; 9 bases map to TRBD1. The CDR3 totals 15 residues. CDR1 is MDHEN, CDR2 SYDVKM, per germline. With V trimmed by 7 bases and J by 6 bases, 10 bases remained unmatched.

The sample holds a few counts of this clonotype. V usage is TRBV4-3 and J usage is TRBJ2-1; D may be TRBD2 (6 bases). The J call may be incorrect, as the DNA end agrees better with TRBJ2-7. Germline CDR1 is LGHNA and CDR2 is YSLEER. The CDR3 runs 15 residues. The CDR3 sequence is CASSQDRGLVYEQYF. The CDR3 coding sequence is TGCGCCAGCAGCCAAGATCGGGGGTTAGTCTACGAGCAGTACTTC.

The rearrangement joins TRBV4-1 to TRBJ2-5; tentative D call: TRBD1 (5 bases). The CDR3 spans 14 residues. V dropped 1 base and J dropped 4 bases, with 10 bases sitting between them. CDR1 and CDR2 from the germline V gene are MGHRA and YSYEKL. Written as DNA, the CDR3 is TGCGCCAGCAGCCAAGCCCAGGGCCGAGAGACCCAGTACTTC. This gives the protein CASSQAQGRETQYF.

Only a few counts were recorded for this clonotype. The rearrangement uses TRBV6-1 and TRBJ2-3; the D gene is possibly TRBD2 (6 bases). The germline CDR1 and CDR2 sequences are MNHNS and SASEGT. CDR3 length: 18 residues. With 5 bases removed from V and 0 bases from J, the gap between germline ends came to 21 bases. The CDR3 here is CASSRPGASDLSTDTQYF. CDR3 in DNA: TGTGCCAGCAGTCGCCCTGGGGCTAGCGATCTTAGCACAGATACGCAGTATTTT.

This clonotype was found a few times. This chain uses TRBV29-1 with TRBJ1-1, with D uncertain. CDR3 length equals 10 residues. The V end lost 5 bases, the J end lost 4 bases, and 5 bases lay between the germline ends. CDR1 is SQVTM and CDR2 is ANQGSEA in the germline V gene. For the CDR3, the DNA is TGCAGCGTTCAGAGCACTGAAGCTTTCTTT. This encodes CSVQSTEAFF. Supplemented by reference TRBV29-1 and TRBJ1-1, the full variable domain reads SAVISQKPSRDICQRGTSLTIQCQVDSQVTMMFWYRQQPGQSLTLIATANQGSEATYESGFVIDKFPISRPNLTFSTLTVSNMSPEDSSIYLCSVQSTEAFFGQGTRLTVV.

This clonotype was observed a handful of times. The chain employs TRBV27 and TRBJ2-7; D remains ambiguous. Germline loops: CDR1 MNHEY, CDR2 SMNVEV (reference sequence). The CDR3 covers 15 residues. Trimming took 0 bases from V and 0 from J, leaving 9 bases between them. Here the CDR3 DNA reads TGTGCCAGCAGTTTATCGAGAGGCAGCTCCTACGAGCAGTACTTC. It translates to CASSLSRGSSYEQYF.

The chain couples TRBV19 to TRBJ1-6, with D perhaps TRBD1 (6 bases). The V gene lost 6 bases and the J gene lost 5 bases, with 11 bases spanning the gap. CDR1 and CDR2 from the germline V gene are LNHDA and SQIVND (reference sequence). The CDR3 runs 14 residues. The CDR3 bases are TGTGCCAGTAGATCGGACAGTCATAATTCACCCCTCCACTTT. This codes for CASRSDSHNSPLHF.

The chain employs TRBV2 and TRBJ2-1, with no clear D. Per germline, CDR1 SNHLY and CDR2 FYNNEI. This CDR3 comprises 12 residues. V was cut by 9 bases and J by 9 bases, with 15 bases left in between. The CDR3 coding sequence is TGTGCCAGTTGTAGCCTAGGTGCTGAGCAGTTCTTC. Its protein is CASCSLGAEQFF.

This clonotype was found once. The conserved phenylalanine or tryptophan is not found at the CDR3 terminus, so this likely reflects a read error. This chain joins TRBV6-2 or TRBV6-3 and TRBJ2-5; possible D gene TRBD2, 5 bases. This CDR3 region has 11 residues. The V end lost 5 bases, the J end lost 7 bases, and 8 bases lay between the germline ends. Per the germline V gene, CDR1 is MNHEY and CDR2 is SVGEGT. The CDR3, as DNA: TGTGCCAGCAGTAGAGGAGGGACCCAGTACCTC. It translates to CASSRGGTQYL.

About this clonotype: Compared with germline, one end of the junction differs, possibly owing to a read error. The rearrangement links TRBV6-2 or TRBV6-3 to TRBJ2-5, with D possibly matching TRBD2 (6 bases). The germline V gene has CDR1 MNHEY and CDR2 SVGEGT. The CDR3 consists of 15 residues. CDR3 nucleotide sequence: TGTGCCAGCAGTTACCTCTCGGGGGAGGAAGAGACCCAGTGCTTC. Protein product: CASSYLSGEEETQCF.

This clonotype was counted ten times or more. The CDR3, as DNA: TGTGCCAGCAGCTTTAGCGGGAGTCTGTACAATGAGCAGTTCTTC. Translating gives CASSFSGSLYNEQFF. The chain recombines TRBV7-9 with TRBJ2-1; 9 nucleotides align to TRBD2. The CDR3 loop spans 15 amino acids. Trimming cost V 3 bases and J 4 bases; bases outside gene matches: 4. Germline CDR1 reads SEHNR; CDR2 reads FQNEAQ (reference sequence).

The DNA for the CDR3 is TGTGCCAGCAACCCTACAGGGGGAGGAGAGACCCAGTACTTC. Protein: CASNPTGGGETQYF. The gene calls are TRBV12-3 or TRBV12-4 and TRBJ2-5; 8 bases match TRBD1. V was clipped by 7 bases and J by 4 bases; unmatched bases: 8. The CDR3 extends over 14 amino acids.

This clonotype was detected only a few times. This chain connects TRBV29-1 to TRBJ2-7; D may correspond to TRBD1 or TRBD2 (5 bases each). The CDR3 is made up of 13 amino acids. V lost 6 bases and J 5 bases, leaving 17 bases between the germline ends. Germline lookup yields CDR1 SQVTM and CDR2 ANQGSEA. CDR3 nucleotides: TGCAGCGTAGAGGGGATTACTGATGACGAGCAGTACTTC. Its translation is CSVEGITDDEQYF.

The chain uses TRBV25-1 and TRBJ2-5, with 12 bases aligning to TRBD2. J gave up 2 bases and V 8 bases, and 6 bases lay outside the gene matches. The CDR3 runs to 15 residues. Germline V gene sequence: CDR1 MGHDK, CDR2 SYGVNS. Here the CDR3 reads CASVLAGGRQETQYF. The CDR3 DNA follows: TGTGCCAGCGTCCTAGCGGGGGGGCGGCAAGAGACCCAGTACTTC.

This clonotype was seen a handful of times. CDR3: CASSPPERGWNSPLHF. The CDR3 bases are TGTGCCAGCAGCCCCCCTGAGAGGGGGTGGAATTCACCCCTCCACTTT. The gene calls are TRBV11-3 and TRBJ1-6; D perhaps matches TRBD1 (6 bases). Germline V gene data show CDR1 as SGHNT and CDR2 as YENEEA. The length of the CDR3 is 16 residues. V was cut by 5 bases and J by 7 bases, with 18 bases left in between.